The source of this T cell receptor (beta chain) is a study of OX40 agonist ivuxolimab in advanced cancers. Study details: Each patient was given ivuxolimab into a vein every 2 weeks, at 0.01 to 10 mg/kg.

TCRdb keeps only in-frame clones here, not all; method: immunoSEQ multiplex PCR. The sample holds about 97,000 clones, 85% to 90% seen once. Findings of the study overall: At 0.1-3.0 mg/kg, partial responders had clonal expansion among the lowest observed.

Concerning this clone: The antigen remains undetermined.

Any history of autoimmune disease or systemic immunosuppression disqualified patients. V was clipped by 1 base and J by 0 bases, with 8 bases between them. This CDR3 region has 14 residues. From germline, CDR1 is SGHRS and CDR2 YFSETQ. This specimen consisted of CD4+ or CD8+ T cells sorted from blood, obtained in a trial of the OX40 agonist ivuxolimab. The chain is built from TRBV5-1 and TRBJ2-7; perhaps D is TRBD1 or TRBD2 (6 bases each). The TCR originated in an adult with an advanced solid tumor such as melanoma, head and neck, liver or kidney cancer. The CDR3 reads CASSLRGHSYEQYF. CDR3 nucleotide sequence: TGCGCCAGCAGCTTGCGGGGGCACTCCTACGAGCAGTACTTC.